Following are 17 T cell receptor beta chains from one sample sequenced in a study of shared clonotypes between healthy human individuals (dated by TCRdb to between 2020 and 2021). Receptor libraries were prepared by the immunoSEQ multiplex PCR assay. The source is immuneACCESS, and TCRdb retained only in-frame sequences with V and J called. Part of the clones is not carried over; for the studies checked, unresolved V genes explain less than half of this, and the remainder is unexplained. The sample yields fewer than 2.5 million clones; over 85% were counted once. 0.36% of the sample comes from the top ten. The material sequenced was naive CD4+ T cells from PBMCs. This sample's cell subset or site label indicates: CD45RA+ positively selected. The source is a man between 18 and 35 years old in good health. Some clones in this sample may be carry-over from other donors' samples.

The gene calls are TRBV5-6 and TRBJ2-4, with TRBD1 matching 8 bases. With 0 bases clipped from V and 8 bases from J, the junction kept 4 bases outside the gene matches. The germline CDR1 and CDR2 sequences are SGHDT and YYEEEE. The CDR3 contains 14 residues. The CDR3 nucleotides read TGTGCCAGCAGCTTGGAGGACAGGGCGGACATTCAGTACTTC. Translation: CASSLEDRADIQYF.

V is TRBV18 and J is TRBJ2-7; D gene ambiguous. V was shortened by 3 bases and J by 3 bases, with 12 bases between the two germline ends. The CDR3 consists of 14 residues. Looked up from germline, CDR1 is KGHSH and CDR2 is LQKENI. This chain's CDR3 is CASSPGFGVYEQYF. The DNA for the CDR3 is TGTGCCAGCTCACCGGGCTTTGGCGTCTACGAGCAGTACTTC.

This sequence joins TRBV30 and TRBJ1-3, with a possible D match to TRBD1 (5 bases). CDR1 is GTSNPN, CDR2 SVGIG, per germline (reference sequence). The V end was cut by 3 bases, the J end by 0 bases, with 9 bases between. There are 14 residues in the CDR3. The CDR3 reads CAWREGFSGNTIYF. The CDR3 DNA is TGTGCCTGGAGAGAGGGGTTCTCTGGAAACACCATATATTTT.

This sequence joins TRBV7-2 and TRBJ2-3; the D gene is possibly TRBD2 (6 bases). Trimming removed 5 bases from V and 7 bases from J, with 16 bases in between. This CDR3 region has 14 residues. In germline, CDR1 is SGHTA, CDR2 FQGNSA. The CDR3 protein is CASSLLASSNTQYF. The CDR3, as DNA: TGTGCCAGCAGCCTGCTAGCGAGCTCTAATACGCAGTATTTT.

The chain links TRBV18 to TRBJ1-1; 9 bases are a match to TRBD1. Germline V gene data show CDR1 as KGHSH and CDR2 as LQKENI. CDR3 size: 15 residues. V trimming: 6 bases; J trimming: 0 bases; junction bases outside the gene matches: 5. The DNA of the CDR3 is TGTGCCAGCTCGCCATGGACAGGGGTGAACACTGAAGCTTTCTTT. Protein product: CASSPWTGVNTEAFF. Full variable domain (remainder filled in from reference TRBV18 and TRBJ1-1): NAGVMQNPRHLVRRRGQEARLRCSPMKGHSHVYWYRQLPEEGLKFMVYLQKENIIDESGMPKERFSAEFPKEGPSILRIQQVVRGDSAAYFCASSPWTGVNTEAFFGQGTRLTVV.

The table lists this clone with a count of one. The identical CDR3 is also encoded by other nucleotide sequences in the sample. V and J are TRBV19 and TRBJ2-6; either TRBD1 or TRBD2 may supply D (6 bases each). Trimming left V 5 bases short and J 2 bases short, with 10 bases between. Germline assignment: CDR1 LNHDA and CDR2 SQIVND (reference sequence). The length of the CDR3 is 15 residues. CDR3: CASSRGTTGANVLTF. CDR3 coding DNA: TGTGCCAGTAGTCGCGGGACAACTGGGGCCAACGTCCTGACTTTC.

V is TRBV6-1 and J is TRBJ2-7; TRBD1 might be the D (6 bases). The CDR3 is 14 residues long. Germline CDR1 is MNHNS and CDR2 is SASEGT. V was pared by 3 bases and J by 1 base, with 10 bases between. The CDR3 DNA follows: TGTGCCAGCAGTGACCCGACAGGTTCCTACGAGCAGTACTTC. Residues: CASSDPTGSYEQYF.

As for this clone: Within the sample, other DNA sequences also encode this same CDR3. The chain's CDR3 is CASSLVPYNEQFF. In DNA, the CDR3 is TGCGCCAGCAGCTTGGTCCCGTACAATGAGCAGTTCTTC. V is TRBV5-1 and J is TRBJ2-1; D remains unclear. The CDR3 contains 13 residues. Germline-derived CDR1 and CDR2 are SGHRS and YFSETQ. V lost 0 bases and J 4 bases, leaving 5 bases between the germline ends.

The chain uses TRBV7-8 and TRBJ1-2, with D tentatively TRBD1 (6 bases). The CDR3 contains 16 residues. The germline gives CDR1 SGHVS, CDR2 FQNEAQ. V lost 3 bases and J 4 bases, leaving 18 bases between the germline ends. The CDR3 DNA reads as TGTGCCAGCAGCTTGATCGACAGGCGAATTGGCTATGGCTACACCTTC. This encodes CASSLIDRRIGYGYTF.

This clone was counted once. This chain links TRBV5-5 with TRBJ2-7; D tentatively fits TRBD1 or TRBD2 (5 bases each). V dropped 0 bases and J dropped 0 bases, with 13 bases sitting between them. Germline CDR1 is SGHKS and CDR2 is YYEKEE (reference sequence). CDR3 length: 16 residues. CDR3 protein: CASSLAPGRSSYEQYF. In DNA form, the CDR3 reads TGTGCCAGCAGCTTGGCGCCGGGACGGAGCTCCTACGAGCAGTACTTC.

The V and J genes are TRBV2 and TRBJ1-2, with 11 bases matching TRBD1. The CDR3 length is 15 residues. With 2 bases clipped from V and 8 bases from J, the junction kept 7 bases outside the gene matches. Germline-derived CDR1 and CDR2 are SNHLY and FYNNEI. CDR3 nucleotide sequence: TGTGCCAGCAGTGAATACGGACAGGGGGCGCGGGGCTACACCTTC. It translates to CASSEYGQGARGYTF.

This chain uses TRBV9 with TRBJ2-3; D unresolved. Germline CDR1 and CDR2: SGDLS and YYNGEE. CDR3 size: 15 residues. V lost 1 base and J 1 base, leaving 10 bases between the germline ends. CDR3 nucleotide sequence: TGTGCCAGCAGCGTACGGGCCCCACGCACAGATACGCAGTATTTT. Amino acid sequence: CASSVRAPRTDTQYF.

The chain couples TRBV11-2 to TRBJ2-1; D gene unclear. CDR1 is SGHAT, CDR2 FQNNGV, per germline. CDR3 length: 15 amino acids. V was trimmed by 2 bases and J by 3 bases, leaving 11 bases between them. The CDR3 DNA follows: TGTGCCAGCAGCTTATTGGACCCGAACTACAATGAGCAGTTCTTC. It encodes CASSLLDPNYNEQFF.

As concerns this clone: Other DNA variants within this sample encode the same CDR3. The CDR3, as DNA: TGCAGCGTTGAATGGAGAGGGGGAGAGACCCAGTACTTC. The encoded protein is CSVEWRGGETQYF. The chain carries TRBV29-1 and TRBJ2-5; D possibly corresponds to TRBD1 (6 bases). Germline V gene data show CDR1 as SQVTM and CDR2 as ANQGSEA. The V and J ends lost 2 bases and 4 bases respectively, with 11 bases between them. CDR3 length equals 13 residues. Drawing the rest from reference TRBV29-1 and TRBJ2-5, the complete variable domain is SAVISQKPSRDICQRGTSLTIQCQVDSQVTMMFWYRQQPGQSLTLIATANQGSEATYESGFVIDKFPISRPNLTFSTLTVSNMSPEDSSIYLCSVEWRGGETQYFGPGTRLLVL.

The CDR3 sequence is CASRPTSTTDTQYF. Written as DNA, the CDR3 is TGTGCCAGCAGACCGACTAGCACCACAGATACGCAGTATTTT. This rearrangement joins TRBV6-1 to TRBJ2-3; 7 nucleotides match TRBD2. In germline, CDR1 is MNHNS, CDR2 SASEGT. The CDR3 runs 14 residues. Trimming took 6 bases from V and 2 from J; bases not matched to a gene: 5.

This chain connects TRBV28 to TRBJ2-5; TRBD1 might be the D (6 bases). CDR1 MDHEN and CDR2 SYDVKM come from the germline V gene. Trimming took 3 bases from V and 4 from J, leaving 12 bases between them. CDR3 length: 14 amino acids. The CDR3 DNA reads as TGTGCCAGCAGTTTCGTGGACAGACGAGAGACCCAGTACTTC. Encoded protein: CASSFVDRRETQYF.

A note on this clone: Other DNA sequences in the same sample also yield this CDR3. V usage is TRBV10-3 and J usage is TRBJ2-7, with D hard to call. Trimming took off 2 bases at V and 4 bases at J, with 6 bases between the two ends. Per the germline V gene, CDR1 is ENHRY and CDR2 is SYGVKD. The CDR3 spans 12 residues. Here the CDR3 DNA reads TGTGCCATCAGTGAGGGGCTTTACGAGCAGTACTTC. Translated: CAISEGLYEQYF.